Described below is a single TCR beta chain sequence and its context. Its target is unknown. J was trimmed by 6 bases and V by 1 base; bases with no gene match: 5. The CDR3 totals 15 residues. CDR1 is SGHNT and CDR2 is YYREEE in the germline V gene (reference sequence). TCRdb's copy holds only in-frame clones and misses some; the assay was immunoSEQ multiplex PCR. This sample has 90,000 to 100,000 clones, with approximately 86% found just once. Indicated time point: baseline pretreatment blood. Treatment here: 15 Gy SBRT to primary tumor, nephrectomy 4 weeks later. Clear cell pathology was present in this patient's renal cell carcinoma. The sample is drawn from a study of radiation and T cells in renal cell carcinoma. Study findings and constraints: From baseline, blood top tumor clonotypes peaked at 2 weeks post-radiation. Without pretreatment biopsies, baseline tumor clonotype presence was undetermined.

The sample here was blood, taken from a patient whose treatment included radiotherapy and nephrectomy. This rearrangement joins TRBV5-4 to TRBJ2-2, with 8 bases fitting TRBD2. This receptor was identified in a man between 45 and 60 years old with renal cell carcinoma. The CDR3 DNA is TGTGCCAGCAGCTTGCCTAGCGGGCCTGCCGGGGAGCTGTTTTTT. Its translation: CASSLPSGPAGELFF.